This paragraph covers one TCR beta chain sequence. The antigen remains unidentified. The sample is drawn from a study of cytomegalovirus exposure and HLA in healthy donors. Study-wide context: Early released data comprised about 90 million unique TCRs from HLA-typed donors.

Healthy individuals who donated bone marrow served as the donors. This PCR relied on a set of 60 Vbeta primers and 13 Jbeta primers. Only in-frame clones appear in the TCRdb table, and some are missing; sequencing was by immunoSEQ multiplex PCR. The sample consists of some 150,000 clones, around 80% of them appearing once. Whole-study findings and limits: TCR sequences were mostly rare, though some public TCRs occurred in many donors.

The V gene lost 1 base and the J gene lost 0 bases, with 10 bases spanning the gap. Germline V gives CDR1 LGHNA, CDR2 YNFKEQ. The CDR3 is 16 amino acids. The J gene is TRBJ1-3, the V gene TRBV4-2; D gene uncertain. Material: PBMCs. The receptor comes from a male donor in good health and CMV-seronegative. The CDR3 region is CASSQAVSYSGNTIYF. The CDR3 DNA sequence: TGTGCCAGCAGCCAAGCGGTGTCGTACTCTGGAAACACCATATATTTT.